This TCR beta chain was found in a study of early T cells in non-severe SARS-CoV-2 infection. Via MiXCR, TCRdb re-called the 5' RACE reads, giving one row per CDR3 protein. The data contain approximately 32,000 distinct CDR3 sequences, almost 6% of them singletons. The CDR3 runs to 16 residues. V was clipped by 7 bases and J by 5 bases, with 27 bases between them. The germline V gene has CDR1 SQVTM and CDR2 ANQGSEA. This clonotype was recorded at least ten times. The clonotype was recovered from an adult who was a healthcare worker with PCR-confirmed SARS-CoV-2 infection or an uninfected control (not recorded which). The rearrangement links TRBV29-1 to TRBJ2-7; maybe TRBD2 (6 bases). Material: whole blood. The CDR3 bases are TGCAGCGCCAGTAATATCGCCGGAGGGGCATCGGACGAGCAGTACTTC. As protein: CSASNIAGGASDEQYF.